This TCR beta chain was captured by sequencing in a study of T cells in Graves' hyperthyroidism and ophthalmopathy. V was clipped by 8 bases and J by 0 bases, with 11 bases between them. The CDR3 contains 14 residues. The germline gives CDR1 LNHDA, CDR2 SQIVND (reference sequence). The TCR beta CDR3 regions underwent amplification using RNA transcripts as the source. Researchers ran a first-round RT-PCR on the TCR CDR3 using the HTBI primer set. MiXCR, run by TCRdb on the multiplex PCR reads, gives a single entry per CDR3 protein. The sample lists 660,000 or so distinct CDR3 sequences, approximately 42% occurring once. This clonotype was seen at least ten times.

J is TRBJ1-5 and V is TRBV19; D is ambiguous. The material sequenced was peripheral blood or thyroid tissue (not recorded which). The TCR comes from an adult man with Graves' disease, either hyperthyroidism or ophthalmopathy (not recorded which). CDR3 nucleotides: TGTGCCAGTGACCTAGGGATTAGCAATCAGCCCCAGCATTTT. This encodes CASDLGISNQPQHF.